A single sample is the source of the 27 T cell receptor beta chains below, sequenced in a study of T and B cells in COVID-19 patients. Multiplex PCR with BIOMED2 TRB-A/B primer pools amplified TRB rearrangements. TCRdb itself ran the multiplex PCR reads through MiXCR, one entry per CDR3 protein. Among roughly 5,800 distinct CDR3 sequences, 25% to 30% were seen once, and the ten largest hold 20%. TRB was amplified from around 250-460 ng of blood genomic DNA. The source material was blood. The receptors come from a human donor with active COVID-19.

This clonotype occurred many times. The CDR3: CATSRVGVSYEQYF. In nucleotides, the CDR3 is TGTGCCACCAGCAGAGTGGGGGTATCCTACGAGCAGTACTTC. This chain uses TRBV15 with TRBJ2-7; D possibly matches TRBD1 or TRBD2 (5 bases each). The germline V gene encodes CDR1 LNHNV and CDR2 YYDKDF (reference sequence). V was pared by 1 base and J by 1 base, with 8 bases between. CDR3 length: 14 residues.

Regarding this clonotype: A much larger clone is a single base away; this may be a read error. The rearrangement links TRBV5-1 to TRBJ2-2, with D uncertain. The CDR3 loop spans 15 amino acids. Trimming left V 4 bases short and J 5 bases short, with 15 bases between. The germline CDR1 and CDR2 sequences are SGHRS and YFSETQ. The CDR3 loop reads CASSRSLGITGELFF. Written as DNA, the CDR3 is TGCGCCAGCAGCCGCTCGCTAGGGATTACCGGGGAGCTGTTTTTT.

This chain uses TRBV7-9 with TRBJ2-3, with D possibly TRBD2 on 6 matching bases. The length of the CDR3 is 15 residues. V lost 5 bases to trimming and J lost 6 bases, with 18 bases between them. Germline values: CDR1 SEHNR, CDR2 FQNEAQ (reference sequence). The DNA for the CDR3 is TGTGCCAGCAGCCGCGGGACTCAACAATCCGATACGCAGTATTTT. This gives the protein CASSRGTQQSDTQYF.

This clonotype rates as medium-sized (0.01 to 0.1%). The genes are TRBV30 and TRBJ2-3, with 8 bases aligning to TRBD1. This CDR3 comprises 14 residues. CDR1 GTSNPN and CDR2 SVGIG come from the germline V gene (reference sequence). The V and J ends lost 5 bases and 4 bases, in that order; junction bases with no gene match: 8. CDR3 nucleotide sequence: TGTGCCTGGGGACAGGGAACAATCGCAGATACGCAGTATTTT. It translates to CAWGQGTIADTQYF.

By proportion, this clonotype is medium-sized. The gene calls are TRBV19 and TRBJ1-6; D is perhaps TRBD1 (5 bases). Germline V gene lookup returns CDR1 LNHDA and CDR2 SQIVND (reference sequence). V dropped 2 bases and J dropped 10 bases, with 9 bases sitting between them. The CDR3 contains 13 residues. The CDR3 DNA follows: TGTGCCAGTAGTATAATCGGGACCTCACCCCTCCACTTT. Amino acids: CASSIIGTSPLHF. The full variable domain, with the rest looked up from reference TRBV19 and TRBJ1-6, is DGGITQSPKYLFRKEGQNVTLSCEQNLNHDAMYWYRQDPGQGLRLIYYSQIVNDFQKGDIAEGYSVSREKKESFPLTVTSAQKNPTAFYLCASSIIGTSPLHFGNGTRLTVT.

By share of the sample, this clonotype is medium-sized (0.01 to 0.1%). CDR3 region: CASSPSGVYEQYF. CDR3 DNA: TGTGCCAGCAGCCCAAGCGGGGTCTACGAGCAGTACTTC. The V and J genes are TRBV11-1 and TRBJ2-7; 7 bases map to TRBD2. The germline gives CDR1 SGHAT, CDR2 FQDESV (reference sequence). The ends lost 5 bases at V and 3 bases at J; junction bases unmatched: 4. The CDR3 loop spans 13 amino acids.

Relative to its sample, this clonotype is medium-sized (0.01 to 0.1%). The chain carries TRBV19 and TRBJ2-3, with 15 bases identical to TRBD2. CDR1 LNHDA and CDR2 SQIVND come from the germline V gene (reference sequence). J was trimmed by 6 bases and V by 5 bases; bases with no gene match: 6. CDR3 length: 16 residues. The CDR3 bases are TGTGCCAGTAGTCTCCGGACTAGCGGGAGGGCGGATACGCAGTATTTT. It yields the protein CASSLRTSGRADTQYF.

This clonotype is categorized as medium-sized. The chain has TRBV19 and TRBJ2-7, with 7 bases that match TRBD2. The CDR3 consists of 16 residues. Trimming removed 3 bases from V and 3 bases from J; junction bases left unmatched: 11. Germline V lookup: CDR1 LNHDA, CDR2 SQIVND (reference sequence). Here the CDR3 reads CASSMREGMIHYEQYF. The CDR3 coding sequence is TGTGCCAGTAGTATGAGGGAGGGAATGATACACTACGAGCAGTACTTC. Variable domain in full (rest from reference TRBV19 and TRBJ2-7): DGGITQSPKYLFRKEGQNVTLSCEQNLNHDAMYWYRQDPGQGLRLIYYSQIVNDFQKGDIAEGYSVSREKKESFPLTVTSAQKNPTAFYLCASSMREGMIHYEQYFGPGTRLTVT.

This clonotype was observed many times. The chain employs TRBV18 and TRBJ2-5, with 11 bases aligning to TRBD2. V lost 5 bases, J lost 4 bases, and 6 bases stayed unmatched. Germline lookup yields CDR1 KGHSH and CDR2 LQKENI. CDR3 length: 15 residues. The CDR3 sequence: CASSSGLAGGETQYF. The CDR3 region has the DNA TGTGCCAGCTCATCCGGACTAGCGGGTGGAGAGACCCAGTACTTC.

This clonotype was picked up a small number of times. This rearrangement joins TRBV5-1 to TRBJ2-7; 7 nucleotides align to TRBD1. CDR3 length: 17 residues. J lost 3 bases, V lost 4 bases, and 16 bases had no gene match. Germline V gives CDR1 SGHRS, CDR2 YFSETQ. The chain's CDR3 is CASSPRGPGQNFYEQYF. As DNA, the CDR3 is TGCGCCAGCAGCCCCCGAGGTCCGGGACAGAACTTCTACGAGCAGTACTTC. Combining the CDR3 with reference TRBV5-1 and TRBJ2-7 gives the whole variable domain KAGVTQTPRYLIKTRGQQVTLSCSPISGHRSVSWYQQTPGQGLQFLFEYFSETQRNKGNFPGRFSGRQFSNSRSEMNVSTLELGDSALYLCASSPRGPGQNFYEQYFGPGTRLTVT.

This clonotype was seen many times. The rearrangement uses TRBV7-2 and TRBJ2-2; D gene unclear. This CDR3 has 15 residues. V was shortened by 2 bases and J by 3 bases, with 10 bases between the two germline ends. CDR1 is SGHTA and CDR2 is FQGNSA in the germline V gene. The CDR3, as DNA: TGTGCCAGCAGCTTATGGCAGTCTGACACCGGGGAGCTGTTTTTT. Residues: CASSLWQSDTGELFF.

This clonotype rates as medium-sized. The rearrangement links TRBV15 to TRBJ2-3; D is perhaps TRBD1 (5 bases). The CDR3 has 13 amino acids. Trimming shortened V by 5 bases and J by 4 bases, and 10 bases separated the two germline ends. Germline V lookup: CDR1 LNHNV, CDR2 YYDKDF (reference sequence). CDR3 in amino acids: CATSWAGPDTQYF. In DNA, the CDR3 is TGTGCCACCAGCTGGGCAGGGCCAGATACGCAGTATTTT.

The rearrangement uses TRBV6-5 and TRBJ1-1; 8 bases line up with TRBD1. The length of the CDR3 is 14 residues. Germline CDR1 MNHEY, CDR2 SVGAGI. V trimming: 5 bases; J trimming: 1 base; junction bases outside the gene matches: 3. The CDR3 here is CASSRQGQNTEAFF. The CDR3 nucleotides read TGTGCCAGCAGTAGACAGGGGCAGAACACTGAAGCTTTCTTT.

The chain carries TRBV19 and TRBJ2-1; TRBD2 aligns across 9 bases. The CDR3 contains 15 residues. V shed 3 bases, J shed 4 bases, and the junction held 4 bases outside the gene matches. Germline assignment: CDR1 LNHDA and CDR2 SQIVND (reference sequence). CDR3 coding DNA: TGTGCCAGTAGTATCAGGCTAGCGGGGTACAATGAGCAGTTCTTC. It yields the protein CASSIRLAGYNEQFF.

The J gene is TRBJ1-1, the V gene TRBV19, with D tentatively TRBD1 (5 bases). The germline V gene has CDR1 LNHDA and CDR2 SQIVND (reference sequence). V gave up 3 bases and J gave up 1 base, with 9 bases separating them. The CDR3 has 14 residues. This CDR3 is CASSMDGGNTEAFF. The CDR3 coding sequence is TGTGCCAGTAGTATGGACGGGGGGAACACTGAAGCTTTCTTT.

The chain is built from TRBV4-3 and TRBJ1-5; D call uncertain. CDR3 length equals 14 residues. Germline V gene sequence: CDR1 LGHNA, CDR2 YSLEER. Trimming removed 0 bases from V and 7 bases from J, with 10 bases in between. The CDR3 sequence: CASSQDYAGQPQHF. CDR3 in DNA: TGCGCCAGCAGCCAAGATTATGCGGGGCAGCCCCAGCATTTT.

About this clonotype itself: A read error may explain this, as a much larger clone is one base away. The chain couples TRBV6-6 to TRBJ2-2; 10 nucleotides align to TRBD2. This CDR3 region has 13 residues. The junction had 3 bases not matched to a gene; V was cut back by 8 bases and J by 6 bases. Germline CDR1 and CDR2: MNHNY and SVGAGI (reference sequence). The CDR3 here is CASLAGEAGELFF. The CDR3 DNA reads TGTGCCAGCCTAGCGGGAGAGGCCGGGGAGCTGTTTTTT.

The chain recombines TRBV19 with TRBJ2-2; D unresolved. There are 12 residues in the CDR3. The V gene lost 2 bases and the J gene lost 7 bases, with 5 bases spanning the gap. CDR1 and CDR2 (germline): LNHDA, SQIVND (reference sequence). CDR3 protein: CASSISSGELFF. The CDR3 coding sequence is TGTGCCAGTAGTATATCTAGCGGGGAGCTGTTTTTT. Supplemented by reference TRBV19 and TRBJ2-2, the full variable domain reads DGGITQSPKYLFRKEGQNVTLSCEQNLNHDAMYWYRQDPGQGLRLIYYSQIVNDFQKGDIAEGYSVSREKKESFPLTVTSAQKNPTAFYLCASSISSGELFFGEGSRLTVL.

This clonotype turned up a few times. The chain is built from TRBV14 and TRBJ2-5; D call uncertain. The CDR3 spans 13 residues. Trimming left V 4 bases short and J 5 bases short, with 11 bases between. Germline CDR1 SGHDN, CDR2 FVKESK. The CDR3: CASSPRPGETQYF. In DNA, the CDR3 is TGTGCCAGCAGCCCTAGACCCGGGGAGACCCAGTACTTC. The whole variable domain, remainder taken from reference TRBV14 and TRBJ2-5, is EAGVTQFPSHSVIEKGQTVTLRCDPISGHDNLYWYRRVMGKEIKFLLHFVKESKQDESGMPNNRFLAERTGGTYSTLKVQPAELEDSGVYFCASSPRPGETQYFGPGTRLLVL.

The V gene is TRBV7-9, the J gene TRBJ2-3, with D unresolved. Between the trimmed V and J ends, which lost 7 bases and 4 bases, there was a span of 9 bases. The CDR3 extends over 12 amino acids. Germline-derived CDR1 and CDR2 are SEHNR and FQNEAQ (reference sequence). The CDR3 coding sequence is TGTGCCAGCACCCGACCCCCAGATACGCAGTATTTT. It encodes CASTRPPDTQYF.

V usage is TRBV20-1 and J usage is TRBJ2-1; 16 bases align to TRBD2. Germline loops: CDR1 DFQATT, CDR2 SNEGSKA (reference sequence). V gave up 6 bases and J gave up 0 bases; unmatched junction bases: 14. This CDR3 is built from 20 residues. The CDR3 nucleotides are TGCAGTGCGCAGGGATATCCGGGACTAGCGGGAGGGAGCTCCTACAATGAGCAGTTCTTC. It yields the protein CSAQGYPGLAGGSSYNEQFF.

There are many counts of this clonotype. The chain uses TRBV6-4 and TRBJ2-3, with 7 nucleotides matching TRBD1. The CDR3 consists of 17 residues. V was pared by 0 bases and J by 7 bases, with 13 bases of the junction left unmatched. CDR1 and CDR2 from the germline V gene are MRHNA and SNTAGT. The CDR3 region is CASSDSSTGKPQYTQYF. CDR3 nucleotides: TGTGCCAGCAGTGACTCTTCGACAGGGAAGCCCCAGTATACGCAGTATTTT.

The rearrangement uses TRBV7-2 and TRBJ2-3; 15 bases are shared with TRBD2. J was trimmed by 7 bases and V by 4 bases; bases with no gene match: 15. The CDR3 is made up of 19 amino acids. Germline CDR1 and CDR2: SGHTA and FQGNSA. The DNA of the CDR3 is TGTGCCAGCAGCTCCCGGACTAGCGGGGGGGCGATAGCGGGGAATACGCAGTATTTT. Its translation: CASSSRTSGGAIAGNTQYF.

This clonotype was seen only a few times. The rearrangement links TRBV12-3 or TRBV12-4 to TRBJ2-7, with a tentative D call TRBD2 (5 bases). Trimming shortened V by 6 bases and J by 2 bases, and 5 bases separated the two germline ends. The length of the CDR3 is 11 residues. CDR3: CASRGAYEQYF. In DNA, the CDR3 is TGTGCCAGCAGGGGAGCCTACGAGCAGTACTTC.

This clonotype was detected only once. The V gene is TRBV5-1, the J gene TRBJ2-1, with TRBD2 matching over 14 bases. Germline V lookup: CDR1 SGHRS, CDR2 YFSETQ. The V and J ends lost 0 bases and 8 bases, in that order; junction bases with no gene match: 4. The CDR3 has 16 residues. CDR3 DNA sequence: TGCGCCAGCAGCTTGGTTGGGACTAGCGGGAGTGATGAGCAGTTCTTC. It specifies CASSLVGTSGSDEQFF.

This clonotype occurred a few times. The rearrangement joins TRBV27 to TRBJ1-2; D might be TRBD1 (5 bases). The ends were cut back, 0 bases at V and 8 bases at J, with 13 bases in the middle. The CDR3 has 14 amino acids. Germline lookup yields CDR1 MNHEY and CDR2 SMNVEV (reference sequence). CDR3 protein: CASSLSGGVGGYTF. CDR3 coding DNA: TGTGCCAGCAGTTTATCCGGAGGGGTGGGGGGCTACACCTTC.

The gene calls are TRBV4-2 and TRBJ2-3; 8 bases agree with TRBD2. The trim removed 0 bases at V and 4 bases at J, leaving 6 bases unmatched. The CDR3 totals 16 residues. Germline V gene lookup returns CDR1 LGHNA and CDR2 YNFKEQ. CDR3 amino acids: CASSQDDSGGADTQYF. In DNA, the CDR3 is TGTGCCAGCAGCCAAGATGATTCGGGAGGGGCAGATACGCAGTATTTT.